The 3 T cell receptor beta chains in this list originate from one sample, sequenced in a study of blood T cell repertoires in COVID-19. Method: immunoSEQ multiplex PCR; TCRdb's copy keeps in-frame clones and lacks some. The sample contains some 230,000 clones, approximately 81% of which appear only once. The sequencing sample was made of peripheral blood. Receptors were obtained from a man aged 50 to 59 who had recovered from COVID-19.

This chain uses TRBV28 with TRBJ1-1; D is possibly TRBD1 (6 bases). The V and J ends lost 5 bases and 1 base respectively, with 14 bases between them. Per germline, CDR1 MDHEN and CDR2 SYDVKM. The CDR3 length is 15 residues. The CDR3 is CASSLRQVTNTEAFF. CDR3 sequence (DNA): TGTGCCAGCAGTCTGAGACAGGTCACGAACACTGAAGCTTTCTTT.

A few counts support this clone. The chain uses TRBV27 and TRBJ1-5, with 9 bases identical to TRBD1. There are 14 residues in the CDR3. Trimming removed 8 bases from V and 6 bases from J; junction bases left unmatched: 8. Germline assignment: CDR1 MNHEY and CDR2 SMNVEV (reference sequence). CDR3: CASSTTGGIQPQHF. CDR3 nucleotide sequence: TGTGCCAGCTCCACGACAGGGGGTATTCAGCCCCAGCATTTT.

The chain employs TRBV25-1 and TRBJ2-7, with 9 bases identical to TRBD2. The CDR3 contains 15 residues. In germline, CDR1 is MGHDK, CDR2 SYGVNS. Unmatched junction bases numbered 8, after V lost 3 bases and J lost 5 bases. The CDR3 region is CASSDFGTSSDEQYF. The DNA for the CDR3 is TGTGCCAGCAGTGACTTCGGGACTAGCAGTGACGAGCAGTACTTC.